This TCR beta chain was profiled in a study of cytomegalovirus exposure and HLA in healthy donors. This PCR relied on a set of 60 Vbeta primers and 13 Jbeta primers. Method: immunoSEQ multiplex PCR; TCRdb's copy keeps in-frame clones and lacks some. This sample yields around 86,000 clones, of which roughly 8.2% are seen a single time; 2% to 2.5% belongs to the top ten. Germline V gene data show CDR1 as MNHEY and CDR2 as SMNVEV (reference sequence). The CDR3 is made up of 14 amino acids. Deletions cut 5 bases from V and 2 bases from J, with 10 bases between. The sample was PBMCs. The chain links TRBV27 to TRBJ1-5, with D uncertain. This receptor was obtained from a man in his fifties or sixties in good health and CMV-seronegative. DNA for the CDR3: TGTGCCAGCAGTCGTTATCGAGGCAATCAGCCCCAGCATTTT. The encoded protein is CASSRYRGNQPQHF.